The 25 T cell receptor beta chains reported below all come from one sample, sequenced in a study of cytomegalovirus exposure and HLA in healthy donors. Researchers ran the PCR with 60 Vbeta and 13 Jbeta primers. Only in-frame clones appear in the TCRdb table, and some are missing; sequencing was by immunoSEQ multiplex PCR. The profile covers roughly 100,000 clones, with about four fifths appearing a single time and under 2% taken by the ten largest. The specimen was PBMCs. The receptors derive from a middle-aged man in good health and CMV-seronegative.

This clone has just one count. This chain connects TRBV5-1 to TRBJ2-3, with D possibly TRBD2 on 6 matching bases. This CDR3 spans 14 amino acids. The germline V gene has CDR1 SGHRS and CDR2 YFSETQ. The germline V and J ends were trimmed by 5 bases and 4 bases, with 14 bases remaining between them. CDR3 nucleotides: TGCGCCAGCAGTGGGCTGGGGGGATCAGATACGCAGTATTTT. Protein sequence: CASSGLGGSDTQYF.

The rearrangement joins TRBV4-1 to TRBJ1-5; D ambiguous. Deletions cut 0 bases from V and 7 bases from J, with 13 bases between. This CDR3 has 15 residues. In germline, CDR1 is MGHRA, CDR2 YSYEKL. CDR3 region: CASSQDLAGIQPQHF. The CDR3 DNA sequence: TGCGCCAGCAGCCAAGATTTAGCGGGGATCCAGCCCCAGCATTTT.

This chain uses TRBV9 with TRBJ2-1; 12 bases match TRBD2. V trimming: 0 bases; J trimming: 9 bases; junction bases outside the gene matches: 10. This CDR3 comprises 17 residues. CDR1 is SGDLS and CDR2 is YYNGEE in the germline V gene. The CDR3 coding sequence is TGTGCCAGCAGCGTAGCTACTAGCGGGGGGTTTCGGGGTGAGCAGTTCTTC. Translating gives CASSVATSGGFRGEQFF.

Of note for this clone: This specimen includes other DNA sequences encoding the same CDR3. V gene TRBV5-1 combines with J gene TRBJ1-2; a weak D match, TRBD1 (5 bases). Germline-derived CDR1 and CDR2 are SGHRS and YFSETQ. The CDR3 sequence is 14 residues long. Trimming removed 0 bases at V and 7 bases at J, with 13 bases between. The DNA for the CDR3 is TGCGCCAGCAGCTTGGAAGGCCAGGGCGGTGGCTACACCTTC. It specifies CASSLEGQGGGYTF.

The CDR3 nucleotides are TGTGCCAGCAGCGTAGGGGGGCAGGGGGCTTACGAGCAGTACTTC. Residues: CASSVGGQGAYEQYF. The chain recombines TRBV9 with TRBJ2-7; the match to TRBD1 covers 8 bases. Germline V gives CDR1 SGDLS, CDR2 YYNGEE. This CDR3 is built from 15 residues. Trimming at V came to 0 bases and at J to 4 bases, leaving 6 bases not matched to a gene.

The table lists this clone with a count of one. V is TRBV6-5 and J is TRBJ1-3, with TRBD1 as a possible D gene (5 bases). This CDR3 has 13 amino acids. V was trimmed by 7 bases and J by 1 base, leaving 8 bases between them. The germline gives CDR1 MNHEY, CDR2 SVGAGI. CDR3 amino acids: CASTRGSGNTIYF. The CDR3 nucleotides read TGTGCCAGCACCCGGGGGTCTGGAAACACCATATATTTT.

In its sample, this clone was seen a few times. V is TRBV7-8 and J is TRBJ2-3; D remains unclear. Deletions cut 5 bases from V and 7 bases from J, with 16 bases between. This CDR3 spans 14 amino acids. Germline V CDR1 and CDR2: SGHVS, FQNEAQ. The chain's CDR3 is CASSPLVRFYTQYF. Written as DNA, the CDR3 is TGTGCCAGCAGCCCCCTCGTGAGATTTTATACGCAGTATTTT.

The chain joins TRBV5-1 to TRBJ2-2, with D tentatively TRBD2 (7 bases). The CDR3 is 15 residues long. Germline values: CDR1 SGHRS, CDR2 YFSETQ. V was shortened by 3 bases and J by 1 base, with 10 bases between the two germline ends. The CDR3 sequence is CASSWGGQNTGELFF. The CDR3 DNA reads as TGCGCCAGCAGCTGGGGGGGACAGAACACCGGGGAGCTGTTTTTT.

The count of this clone is one. The chain recombines TRBV2 with TRBJ2-7, with a tentative D call TRBD1 (5 bases). CDR1 is SNHLY and CDR2 is FYNNEI in the germline V gene. CDR3 length equals 15 residues. Trimming left V 1 base short and J 0 bases short, with 10 bases between. The CDR3: CASSEGATASYEQYV. CDR3 bases: TGTGCCAGCAGTGAAGGGGCGACAGCCTCCTACGAGCAGTACGTC.

On this clone: The germline gene is not matched at one end of the junction; a read error may be the cause. The V call is TRBV7-9, the J call TRBJ1-6; no clear D gene. The CDR3 contains 17 residues. Per germline, CDR1 SEHNR and CDR2 FQNEAQ (reference sequence). The CDR3 here is CSSSSDREGSYNSPLHF. The CDR3 region has the DNA TGTTCCAGCAGCTCGGATCGGGAAGGCTCCTATAATTCACCCCTCCACTTT.

This sequence joins TRBV14 and TRBJ2-1; D remains unclear. CDR1 is SGHDN, CDR2 FVKESK, per germline. This CDR3 has 14 amino acids. With 4 bases removed from V and 4 bases from J, the gap between germline ends came to 11 bases. The CDR3, as DNA: TGTGCCAGCAGCCTCGACTTGGGTTACAATGAGCAGTTCTTC. This sequence encodes CASSLDLGYNEQFF. The variable domain in full, completed from reference TRBV14 and TRBJ2-1, reads EAGVTQFPSHSVIEKGQTVTLRCDPISGHDNLYWYRRVMGKEIKFLLHFVKESKQDESGMPNNRFLAERTGGTYSTLKVQPAELEDSGVYFCASSLDLGYNEQFFGPGTRLTVL.

Points on this clone: Its ends do not fully match the called genes, so a read error is possible. The chain joins TRBV7-7 to TRBJ2-5, with TRBD1 matching over 8 bases. The CDR3 is 15 residues long. Germline CDR1 and CDR2: SSHAT and FNYEAQ (reference sequence). Written as DNA, the CDR3 is TGTGCTAGCAGTCCAGACAGGGGAACTCAAGAGACCCAGTACTTC. Its protein is CASSPDRGTQETQYF.

V gene TRBV6-5 combines with J gene TRBJ1-3; TRBD1 aligns across 8 bases. The CDR3 totals 15 residues. V dropped 4 bases and J dropped 4; count of bases not matched to a gene: 6. CDR1 and CDR2 (germline): MNHEY, SVGAGI. CDR3 sequence: CASSFQGARGNTIYF. DNA for the CDR3: TGTGCCAGCAGTTTCCAGGGGGCGCGAGGAAACACCATATATTTT.

The chain carries TRBV27 and TRBJ2-2; a possible D gene is TRBD1 (6 bases). The CDR3 runs to 14 residues. The germline CDR1 and CDR2 sequences are MNHEY and SMNVEV (reference sequence). The V end was cut by 5 bases, the J end by 3 bases, with 10 bases between. In DNA, the CDR3 is TGTGCCAGCAGTGCGGACAGCTACACCGGGGAGCTGTTTTTT. Translation gives CASSADSYTGELFF.

As regards this clone: The sample holds other DNA sequences that translate to the same CDR3. V usage is TRBV19 and J usage is TRBJ1-2; D is uncertain. Trimming removed 5 bases from V and 3 bases from J, with 10 bases in between. Germline V gene data show CDR1 as LNHDA and CDR2 as SQIVND (reference sequence). The CDR3 has 13 amino acids. The CDR3 sequence: CASSPTGDYGYTF. The CDR3 nucleotides are TGTGCCAGTAGTCCCACCGGGGACTATGGCTACACCTTC.

The rearrangement uses TRBV2 and TRBJ1-1; 12 nucleotides agree with TRBD1. The CDR3 is made up of 15 amino acids. Looked up from germline, CDR1 is SNHLY and CDR2 is FYNNEI. The V and J ends lost 4 bases and 0 bases, in that order; junction bases with no gene match: 0. CDR3 protein: CASSGDRGLNTEAFF. DNA of the CDR3: TGTGCCAGCAGTGGGGACAGGGGGCTGAACACTGAAGCTTTCTTT.

V usage is TRBV6-1 and J usage is TRBJ2-5, with D perhaps matching TRBD1 (6 bases). The CDR3 is 13 amino acids. CDR1 is MNHNS and CDR2 is SASEGT in the germline V gene. V was trimmed by 5 bases and J by 4 bases, leaving 11 bases between them. CDR3 amino acids: CASSKQGSETQYF. In DNA, the CDR3 is TGTGCCAGCAGTAAGCAGGGGTCAGAGACCCAGTACTTC.

This chain links TRBV4-3 with TRBJ2-7; the D is unclear. Germline V gene sequence: CDR1 LGHNA, CDR2 YSLEER. Between the trimmed V and J ends, which lost 2 bases and 6 bases, there was a span of 14 bases. The CDR3 covers 14 residues. The CDR3 spells CASSQKGPGSEQYF. As DNA, the CDR3 is TGCGCCAGCAGCCAAAAAGGTCCAGGAAGCGAGCAGTACTTC.

Only a few counts were recorded for this clone. The chain carries TRBV4-1 and TRBJ2-3; perhaps TRBD1 as D (7 bases). The germline V gene has CDR1 MGHRA and CDR2 YSYEKL. V was cut by 6 bases and J by 1 base, with 23 bases left in between. The CDR3 is 18 amino acids. CDR3 nucleotides: TGCGCCAGCAGTCAGGGGGGCTTCCGGGACACCCGCACAGATACGCAGTATTTT. Translation: CASSQGGFRDTRTDTQYF.

A note on this clone: The junction differs from germline at one of its ends, possibly a read error. This CDR3 is also generated by other DNA sequences in the sample. The chain has TRBV28 and TRBJ1-3; D perhaps matches TRBD1 (6 bases). Germline CDR1 is MDHEN and CDR2 is SYDVKM. This CDR3 contains 13 residues. The chain's CDR3 is CASKGGPGNTIYF. Written as DNA, the CDR3 is TGTGCCAGCAAGGGGGGGCCTGGGAACACCATATATTTT.

This CDR3 is CASSWVGQEYGYTF. The CDR3 DNA follows: TGCGCCAGCAGCTGGGTGGGACAGGAGTATGGCTACACCTTC. The chain recombines TRBV5-1 with TRBJ1-2; 8 nucleotides align to TRBD1. With V trimmed by 3 bases and J by 5 bases, 6 bases remained unmatched. This CDR3 contains 14 residues. CDR1 is SGHRS and CDR2 is YFSETQ in the germline V gene.

This clone was observed a few times. The chain combines TRBV15 with TRBJ2-3; 11 positions agree with TRBD2. Germline V gene lookup returns CDR1 LNHNV and CDR2 YYDKDF (reference sequence). This CDR3 is 16 amino acids long. Losses at the gene ends were 3 bases for V and 4 bases for J; bases not matched to a gene: 6. The CDR3 DNA reads as TGTGCCACCAGCAGGACTAGCGGGGCGGCGGCAGATACGCAGTATTTT. Protein sequence: CATSRTSGAAADTQYF.

This chain uses TRBV6-5 with TRBJ1-1, with D possibly matching TRBD1 (6 bases). This CDR3 contains 16 residues. Germline V gene data show CDR1 as MNHEY and CDR2 as SVGAGI. The V end lost 2 bases, the J end lost 7 bases, and 20 bases lay between the germline ends. CDR3: CASSYGGGANPYEAFF. The CDR3 DNA is TGTGCCAGCAGTTACGGTGGGGGCGCAAACCCCTATGAAGCTTTCTTT.

This chain uses TRBV28 with TRBJ1-2; D uncertain. CDR1 and CDR2 from the germline V gene are MDHEN and SYDVKM. Trimming took 2 bases from V and 2 from J, leaving 21 bases between them. This CDR3 spans 18 amino acids. As DNA, the CDR3 is TGTGCCAGCAGTTTACGTGATGAACGGAGGGAGGGAAACTATGGCTACACCTTC. Translating it yields CASSLRDERREGNYGYTF.

CDR3 DNA: TGCAGCGTTGTGATTGGGGGAGGGGGGGAGCTGTTTTTT. It encodes CSVVIGGGGELFF. This chain links TRBV29-1 with TRBJ2-2, with 7 bases identical to TRBD2. Germline CDR1 and CDR2: SQVTM and ANQGSEA. V lost 4 bases, J lost 8 bases, and 7 bases stayed unmatched. The CDR3 loop spans 13 amino acids.